The T cell receptor (beta chain) under discussion was sequenced for a study of early T cells in non-severe SARS-CoV-2 infection. Study summary: Sequencing used unsorted whole-blood bulk RNA, so chains lack pairing.

V was trimmed by 3 bases and J by 2 bases, leaving 7 bases between them. There are 13 residues in the CDR3. The germline V gene encodes CDR1 KGHDR and CDR2 SFDVKD. This clonotype appeared many times. Researchers tagged individual cDNA molecules with unique molecular identifiers. Via MiXCR, TCRdb re-called the 5' RACE reads, giving one row per CDR3 protein. The table lists about 39,000 distinct CDR3 sequences, roughly 4.2% of them singletons, with 2.5% to 3.5% in the top ten. Material for sequencing was whole blood. The TCR originated in an adult who was a healthcare worker with PCR-confirmed SARS-CoV-2 infection or an uninfected control (not recorded which). This sequence joins TRBV24-1 and TRBJ2-7; D gene ambiguous. CDR3 DNA sequence: TGTGCCACCAGTGATGGGATGACCTACGAGCAGTACTTC. This translates into CATSDGMTYEQYF.